This T cell receptor (beta chain) was obtained from a study of T cell responses to AZD1222 COVID-19 vaccine. About this clone itself: The antigen is not known.

Sequencing was performed with immunoSEQ multiplex PCR; in TCRdb, only in-frame clones are kept and a portion is missing. This table has under 150,000 clones, around 90% appearing once. Study-level results: When two AZD1222 doses had been given, Spike-specific TCR breadth and depth rose. The span of vaccine-associated CD4 TCRs extended across spike, with dominance at 160-218 and 743-854. Every sample of the repertoires postdated the peak T cell response.

Germline V CDR1 and CDR2: MDHEN, SYDVKM. The CDR3 runs to 16 residues. V lost 7 bases to trimming and J lost 0 bases; unmatched junction nucleotides: 7. This chain uses TRBV28 with TRBJ2-2, with 8 nucleotides matching TRBD1. This clonotype was obtained from an adult who received the AZD1222 COVID-19 vaccine. Sequencing was performed on peripheral blood, taken 28 days after the second AZD1222 dose. CDR3 loop: CASTPQDRANTGELFF. The CDR3 DNA reads as TGTGCCAGCACTCCCCAGGACAGGGCGAACACCGGGGAGCTGTTTTTT. Combining the CDR3 with reference TRBV28 and TRBJ2-2 gives the whole variable domain DVKVTQSSRYLVKRTGEKVFLECVQDMDHENMFWYRQDPGLGLRLIYFSYDVKMKEKGDIPEGYSVSREKKERFSLILESASTNQTSMYLCASTPQDRANTGELFFGEGSRLTVL.